The rows below give T cell receptor beta chains drawn from one sample of a study of blood T cell repertoires in COVID-19. The protocol was immunoSEQ multiplex PCR, while the TCRdb copy is restricted to in-frame clones and leaves out a portion. The sample holds roughly 220,000 clones; under 90% are singletons and the top ten take about 20%. The sample taken for sequencing was peripheral blood. These receptors all come from a man aged 30 to 45 with active or convalescent COVID-19. Both conserved end residues are part of each CDR3. The order of the fields is D gene, clone size, V gene, J gene, CDR3 DNA, CDR3 protein. D genes are given only for firm matches. A row's size may be missing; if present it is once, few, many or a size class.

>TRBD2|NA|TRBV7-3|TRBJ2-3
TGTGCCAGCAGCCCACTGGTCATTAGCGGGAGAGGGGCAGATACGCAGTATTTT
CASSPLVISGRGADTQYF
>NA|NA|TRBV28|TRBJ1-4
TGTGCCAGCAGTTTGGGGGGGGCCTTAGAAAAACTGTTTTTT
CASSLGGALEKLFF
>NA|few|TRBV7-8|TRBJ2-7
TGTGCCAGCAGCCTAAAGGAGTGGGGAGGCGAGCAGTACTTC
CASSLKEWGGEQYF
>TRBD1|NA|TRBV19|TRBJ2-7
TGTGCCAGTAGTATAGGATGGGACAGAACCTACGAGCAGTACTTC
CASSIGWDRTYEQYF
>TRBD2|NA|TRBV7-9|TRBJ2-7
TGTGCCAGCAGCTTTAGCGGGGGAAGCTCCTACGAGCAGTACTTC
CASSFSGGSSYEQYF
>NA|NA|TRBV21-1|TRBJ1-2
TGTGCCAGCAGCAAGGACAGGGAAACCTATGGCTACACCTTC
CASSKDRETYGYTF
>TRBD2|NA|TRBV30|TRBJ2-2
TGTGCCTGGGATAATAGCGGGAAGAGAACCGGGGAGCTGTTTTTT
CAWDNSGKRTGELFF
>NA|NA|TRBV15|TRBJ2-7
TGTGCCACCAGCAGAGACACGGGGGGCCAAGGGAGGCACGAGCAGTACTTC
CATSRDTGGQGRHEQYF
>NA|NA|TRBV7-2|TRBJ1-6
TGTGCCAGCACCTCGGTTGTGGGTAGGGGCGAATCTTCACCCCTCCACTTT
CASTSVVGRGESSPLHF
>TRBD2|NA|TRBV10-2|TRBJ2-3
TGCGCCAGCAGTGAGGGGGGACTAGCGGGGGGGTCAACAGATACGCAGTATTTT
CASSEGGLAGGSTDTQYF
>NA|NA|TRBV11-2|TRBJ1-2
TGTGCCAGCAGCTTAGTAGCGGGCGCTAACTATGGCTACACCTTC
CASSLVAGANYGYTF
>NA|NA|TRBV7-9|TRBJ1-1
TGTGCCAGCAGCCAACAGGAAACGGCGGAGGCTTTCTTT
CASSQQETAEAFF
>NA|NA|TRBV28|TRBJ1-5
TGTGCCAGCAGTTTCCTCGGGGTGTTAGGACAGCCCCAGCATTTT
CASSFLGVLGQPQHF
>NA|NA|TRBV7-9|TRBJ2-5
TGTGCCAGCAGCCCCCCTCGCCTGGGGCAACAGACCCAGTACTTC
CASSPPRLGQQTQYF
>NA|many|TRBV3-1/TRBV3-2|TRBJ2-7
TGTGCCAGCAGCCCCAGGGAAGGATTTTACTACGAGCAGTACTTC
CASSPREGFYYEQYF
>TRBD1|few|TRBV19|TRBJ2-7
TGTGCCAGTAGTTCCGGGACAGGGGGCTACAACGAGCAGTACTTC
CASSSGTGGYNEQYF
>NA|NA|TRBV6-5|TRBJ2-1
TGTGCCAGCACCCCGGCTTCAGTGGGGAGTGAGCAGTTCTTC
CASTPASVGSEQFF
>NA|NA|TRBV19|TRBJ2-7
TGTGCCAGTAGGAGGAACGGCCGGGGGGAGCAGTACTTC
CASRRNGRGEQYF
>NA|NA|TRBV30|TRBJ1-6
TGTGCCTGGAGGTTGGGGGGGTCGGGATCACCCCTCCACTTT
CAWRLGGSGSPLHF
>NA|NA|TRBV7-2|TRBJ1-2
TGTGCCAGCAGGATCGCAGGGGTCAAAACCGGCTACACCTTC
CASRIAGVKTGYTF
>NA|NA|TRBV5-1|TRBJ2-1
TGCGCCAGCAGCGTCCGCGATCGTTTCGATGAGCAGTTCTTC
CASSVRDRFDEQFF
>TRBD1|NA|TRBV12-3/TRBV12-4|TRBJ1-1
TGTGCCAGCACCTTAACAGGGGGCACTGAAGCTTTCTTT
CASTLTGGTEAFF
>NA|few|TRBV3-1/TRBV3-2|TRBJ2-4
TGTGCCAGCAGCCGCGAGGGACTAGCCAAAAACATTCAGTACTTC
CASSREGLAKNIQYF
>TRBD1|NA|TRBV6-4|TRBJ1-6
TGTGCCAGCAGGAGGGGCGGACAGGGTCAGAATTCACCCCTCCACTTT
CASRRGGQGQNSPLHF
>TRBD1|NA|TRBV6-5|TRBJ2-1
TGTGCCAGCAGTAGGGGGCTAGGGTACAATGAGCAGTTCTTC
CASSRGLGYNEQFF
>TRBD1|NA|TRBV7-9|TRBJ1-5
TGTGCCAGCAGCTCGTCGGACAGGGCGAGCAATCAGCCCCAGCATTTT
CASSSSDRASNQPQHF
>TRBD1|NA|TRBV12-3/TRBV12-4|TRBJ1-2
TGTGCCAGCAGTCTGGGACAGGGCCTTGGCTACACCTTC
CASSLGQGLGYTF
>NA|NA|TRBV28|TRBJ1-1
TGTGCCAGCAGTTTGAGGAAATCTAACACTGAAGCTTTCTTT
CASSLRKSNTEAFF